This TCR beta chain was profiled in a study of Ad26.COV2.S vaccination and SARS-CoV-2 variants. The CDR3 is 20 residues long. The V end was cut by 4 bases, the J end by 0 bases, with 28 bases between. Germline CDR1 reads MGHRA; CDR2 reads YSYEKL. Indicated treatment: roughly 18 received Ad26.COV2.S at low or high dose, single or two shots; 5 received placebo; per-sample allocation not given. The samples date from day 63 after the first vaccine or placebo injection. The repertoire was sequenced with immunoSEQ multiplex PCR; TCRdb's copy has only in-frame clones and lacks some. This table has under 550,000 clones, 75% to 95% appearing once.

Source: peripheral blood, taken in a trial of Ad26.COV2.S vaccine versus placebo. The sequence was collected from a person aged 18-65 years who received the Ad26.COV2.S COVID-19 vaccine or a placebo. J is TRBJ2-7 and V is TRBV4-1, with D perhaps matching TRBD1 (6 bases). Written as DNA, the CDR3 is TGCGCCAGCAGCCCAAACGTGGGACGTACGACAGGAGAGAGCTCCTACGAGCAGTACTTC. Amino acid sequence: CASSPNVGRTTGESSYEQYF.